This T cell receptor (beta chain) appears in the sequencing data of a study of T cell repertoires in cytomegalovirus infection. Background on the study: CMV epitopes, recently identified HLA-C-restricted and well-studied HLA-B-restricted, were used. Public TCR beta signature analysis indicated the presence of both CMV infection and matching HLA type.

This clonotype was detected only a few times. What it recognizes is unknown. TCRdb reanalysed the reads using MiXCR and keeps one entry per CDR3 protein. Here the sample spans under 850,000 distinct CDR3 sequences, 30% to 40% being singletons. Sequenced material: cultured PBMCs, taken from culture after CMV antigen stimulation. The TCR originated in a human donor in good health (CMV status not recorded). Some clones in this sample may be carry-over from other donors' samples.

The CDR3 sequence: CASSYAGVAPLHF. The DNA for the CDR3 is TGTGCCAGCAGCTATGCAGGGGTAGCACCCCTCCACTTT. The chain carries TRBV7-2 and TRBJ1-6; maybe TRBD1 (6 bases). Deletions cut 4 bases from V and 11 bases from J, with 12 bases between. The CDR3 contains 13 residues. CDR1 is SGHTA, CDR2 FQGNSA, per germline.